This T cell receptor (beta chain) originates from a study of blood T cells in healthy people across ages. Sample-barcoded 5' priming and a J-beta primer mix drove a second PCR of roughly 6 to 12 cycles. TCRdb fed the 5' RACE reads into MiXCR, producing one record per CDR3 protein. The table records approximately 900,000 distinct CDR3 sequences, under 35% of them present only once. Germline CDR1 and CDR2: SGHTA and FQGTGA. The CDR3 is 15 residues long. After removal of 1 base from V and 6 bases from J, the junction contained 5 bases not matched to a gene. The data also belong to a second study, concerning T cells of mothers and their children.

Sequencing was done on a sample of blood. The origin of this receptor is a woman in her thirties or forties in good health. The V and J genes are TRBV7-3 and TRBJ2-3, with TRBD1 matching 9 bases. Written as DNA, the CDR3 is TGTGCCAGCAGCTTAATTACAGGGGGCGACGATACGCAGTATTTT. It is translated as CASSLITGGDDTQYF.